This T cell receptor beta chain originates from a study of response to subunit inactivated influenza vaccine. This CDR3 contains 13 residues. Germline values: CDR1 SGHTA, CDR2 FQGNSA. The V and J ends lost 5 bases and 4 bases respectively, with 9 bases between them. TCRdb fed the RT-PCR reads into MiXCR, producing one record per CDR3 protein. The sample carries about 520,000 distinct CDR3 sequences, roughly 7.9% recorded once. This clonotype showed up many times. Its specificity is unknown. General study points: There was a suggestion from the authors that each seasonal influenza vaccination recruits few new T cells.

The chain couples TRBV7-2 to TRBJ1-5; D is undetermined. This sequence was found in a man aged 50 to 75 who received an inactivated influenza vaccine. The source material was PBMCs from blood, sampled roughly 24 months after vaccination. CDR3: CASSPKVNQPQHF. CDR3 in DNA: TGTGCCAGCAGCCCCAAGGTGAATCAGCCCCAGCATTTT.